The clone carrying this T cell receptor beta chain was seen ten or more times. The antigen remains undetermined. With V trimmed by 1 base and J by 0 bases, 3 bases remained unmatched. Germline V CDR1 and CDR2: ENHRY, SYGVKD. This CDR3 is built from 15 residues. The data belong to a study of T-cell reconstitution after alpha-beta-depleted transplantation in children. Broader study findings: It was newly produced T cells that mostly accounted for T-cell counts and diversity one year after transplant. The high TCRbeta diversity at day 60 in some patients came from surviving recipient T cells and thymic progenitors. Reports say that about two months after transplant, the alpha-beta T cells came out of several hundred graft clones that had expanded.

Unique molecular identifiers were used in preparing the TCRbeta library. TCRdb ran MiXCR on the PCR reads and lists one entry per CDR3 protein. The table shows 200,000 to 300,000 distinct CDR3 sequences, with more than 20% occurring only once. The chain carries TRBV10-3 and TRBJ2-7; 7 positions agree with TRBD2. This sequence originates from a girl aged 2-10 years with Fanconi anemia, due to receive a stem cell transplant. The sequencing here drew on PBMCs, taken before TCRalphabeta/CD19-depleted stem cell transplant. CDR3 amino acids: CAISELASGSYEQYF. The CDR3 DNA is TGTGCCATCAGTGAGTTGGCTAGCGGCTCCTACGAGCAGTACTTC.